This T cell receptor beta chain was recovered during a study of T cell responses to AZD1222 COVID-19 vaccine. TCRdb's copy holds only in-frame clones and misses some; the assay was immunoSEQ multiplex PCR. The table lists about 95,000 clones, roughly nine tenths of them singletons. The V end lost 8 bases, the J end lost 4 bases, and 14 bases lay between the germline ends. Germline values: CDR1 LGHDT, CDR2 YNNKEL (reference sequence). The CDR3 spans 13 residues. Sequencing was performed on peripheral blood, taken on day 0 of AZD1222 vaccination. The rearrangement uses TRBV3-1 (or the pseudogene TRBV3-2) and TRBJ1-2; maybe TRBD1 (6 bases). This clonotype was obtained from an adult in good health. This chain's CDR3 is CASSPTGPYGYTF. In DNA, the CDR3 is TGTGCCAGCTCTCCCACAGGGCCCTATGGCTACACCTTC.